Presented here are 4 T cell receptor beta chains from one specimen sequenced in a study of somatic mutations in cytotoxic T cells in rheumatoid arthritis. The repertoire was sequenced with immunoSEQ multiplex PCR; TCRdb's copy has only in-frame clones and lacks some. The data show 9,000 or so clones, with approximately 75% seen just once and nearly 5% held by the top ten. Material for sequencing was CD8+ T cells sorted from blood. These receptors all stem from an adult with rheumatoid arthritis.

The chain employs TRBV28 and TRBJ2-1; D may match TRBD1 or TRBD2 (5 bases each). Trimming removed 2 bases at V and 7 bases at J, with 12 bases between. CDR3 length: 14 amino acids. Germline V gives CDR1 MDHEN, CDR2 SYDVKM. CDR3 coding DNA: TGTGCCAGCAGTTTACGAGGGGTCGGTAATGAGCAGTTCTTC. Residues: CASSLRGVGNEQFF.

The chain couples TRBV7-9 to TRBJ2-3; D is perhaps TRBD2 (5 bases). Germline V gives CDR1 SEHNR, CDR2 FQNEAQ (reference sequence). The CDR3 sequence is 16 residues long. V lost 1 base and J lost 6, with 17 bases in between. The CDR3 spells CASSLDSGKRYDTQYF. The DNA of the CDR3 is TGTGCCAGCAGCTTAGATTCCGGGAAGCGGTACGATACGCAGTATTTT.

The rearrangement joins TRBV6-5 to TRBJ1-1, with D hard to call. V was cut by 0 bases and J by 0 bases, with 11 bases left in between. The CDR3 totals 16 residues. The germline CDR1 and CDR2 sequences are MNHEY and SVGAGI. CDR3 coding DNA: TGTGCCAGCAGTTACTCGACTGGGCAGATGAACACTGAAGCTTTCTTT. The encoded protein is CASSYSTGQMNTEAFF.

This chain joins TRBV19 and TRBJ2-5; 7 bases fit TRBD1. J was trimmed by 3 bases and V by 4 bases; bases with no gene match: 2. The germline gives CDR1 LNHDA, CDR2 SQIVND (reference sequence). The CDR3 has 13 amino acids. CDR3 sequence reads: CASSRQGEETQYF. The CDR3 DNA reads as TGTGCCAGTAGTAGACAGGGAGAAGAGACCCAGTACTTC.